The sequence of this T cell receptor (beta chain) was determined in a study of T cell responses to AZD1222 COVID-19 vaccine. Sequencing used immunoSEQ multiplex PCR; TCRdb keeps in-frame clones, though not all of them. The table includes around 100,000 clones, 80% to 90% detected once. V shed 3 bases and J 1 base; nucleotides not matched to a gene: 5. The CDR3 runs 18 residues. CDR1 MDHEN and CDR2 SYDVKM come from the germline V gene. General study points: White British ancestry dominated among donors, who included more females, and clonal diversity was possibly underestimated. Only 5 or 6 AZD1222 recipients were seropositive at baseline. Scientists sampled the repertoires only once the peak T cell response had passed.

This clone was found a few times. Its antigen is still unknown. The source material was peripheral blood, sampled on day 0 of MenACWY control vaccination. This sequence originates from an adult in good health. V and J are TRBV28 and TRBJ2-1, with 14 nucleotides matching TRBD2. The CDR3 loop reads CASSFRLAGGPSYNEQFF. The CDR3 DNA reads as TGTGCCAGCAGTTTCCGACTAGCGGGAGGGCCGTCCTACAATGAGCAGTTCTTC.